The clone carrying this T cell receptor beta chain was picked up many times. The study recruited hyperthyroidism patients aged 18 to 65 who were newly diagnosed, under 2 months' duration. Other autoimmune diseases, uncontrolled infections, pregnancy and lactation each led to patient exclusion. The data derive from a study of Graves' ophthalmopathy and Graves' hyperthyroidism. Per germline, CDR1 SGHTA and CDR2 FQGNSA. The V and J ends lost 5 bases and 5 bases respectively, with 16 bases between them. The CDR3 is 14 amino acids. The sequenced template was RNA, covering the TCR beta CDR3 region. Second-round multiplex PCR came after first-round RT-PCR with HTBI primers. TCRdb re-analysed the multiplex PCR reads in MiXCR, keeping a single row per CDR3 protein. The sample lists about 400,000 distinct CDR3 sequences; roughly 21% were seen once.

Source material: peripheral blood. This TCR was recovered from a woman aged 18-29 years with stable Graves' hyperthyroidism. This rearrangement joins TRBV7-2 to TRBJ2-7, with D perhaps matching TRBD2 (5 bases). The CDR3 region has the DNA TGTGCCAGCAGCCCTACTGGAGGCCCCCACGAGCAGTACTTC. Its protein product is CASSPTGGPHEQYF.